This T cell receptor (beta chain) was recovered during a study of shared clonotypes between healthy human individuals. Clones were read by immunoSEQ multiplex PCR, and TCRdb kept only the in-frame ones, dropping some. Seen here are about 2.4 million clones, 80% to 95% observed once, and the top ten hold 0.36%. V lost 5 bases, J lost 3 bases, and 5 bases stayed unmatched. Germline loops: CDR1 SGHTA, CDR2 FQGNSA. This CDR3 region has 14 residues. This TCR was sampled from a man between 18 and 35 years old in good health. Some clones in this sample may be carry-over from other donors' samples. The chain links TRBV7-2 to TRBJ2-7; 9 bases line up with TRBD2. The material sequenced was naive CD4+ T cells from PBMCs. Subset: CD45RA+ positively selected. As DNA, the CDR3 is TGTGCCAGCAGCCAACTAGCGGGCCACTACGAGCAGTACTTC. It is translated as CASSQLAGHYEQYF.